A selection of T cell receptor beta chains follows, all from one sample in a study of response to subunit inactivated influenza vaccine. Each CDR3 protein is one row after TCRdb ran MiXCR on the RT-PCR reads. Of around 850,000 distinct CDR3 sequences in the sample, about 18% were seen once. The starting material was PBMCs from blood, obtained roughly 5 days after vaccination. The source is a man between 50 and 59 years old who received an inactivated influenza vaccine. CDR3s include the opening cysteine and the closing phenylalanine or tryptophan. A D gene is named only where the DNA matches it firmly. Size tells how often a clone was seen (once, few, many) or the class of an expanded clone, and some rows leave it out.

TRBJ2-1,.,TRBD2,TRBV7-9,TGTGCCAGCAGCTTATTCGCCGCGGGGGGGGAGTTCTTC,CASSLFAAGGEFF
TRBJ2-1,.,.,TRBV15,TGTGCCACCAGCAGAGATCTAGCGATCCGGGGGAATGAGCAGTTCTTC,CATSRDLAIRGNEQFF
TRBJ2-2,.,TRBD1,TRBV9,TGTGCCAGCAGCGTTGCCGGGACAGCTTTAAACACCGGGGAGCTGTTTTTT,CASSVAGTALNTGELFF
TRBJ2-3,.,.,TRBV20-1,TGCAGTGCTATCGTAGGCACAGATACGCAGTATTTT,CSAIVGTDTQYF
TRBJ1-5,many,TRBD1,TRBV12-3/TRBV12-4,TGTGCCAGCACCACGACAGGGCGGTTGGATCAGCCCCAGCATTTT,CASTTTGRLDQPQHF
TRBJ2-7,few,.,TRBV6-2/TRBV6-3,TGTGCCAGCATAGCGGAGCAGTACGAGCAGTACTTC,CASIAEQYEQYF
TRBJ2-7,.,.,TRBV28,TGTGCCAGCAGTTTAACCCTCATCGAGCAGTACTTC,CASSLTLIEQYF
TRBJ2-2,.,TRBD2,TRBV5-1,TGCGCCAGCAAGGGACTAGCGGACAACACCGGGGAGCTGTTTTTT,CASKGLADNTGELFF
TRBJ2-1,few,TRBD2,TRBV11-2,TGTGCCAGCAGCCCACGAAGCCCAGGACTAGCGGGGTACAATGAGCAGTTCTTC,CASSPRSPGLAGYNEQFF
TRBJ2-5,once,TRBD2,TRBV6-1,TGTGCCAGCAGTCCATCGACTAGCGGGAGTATTTACCAAGAGACCCAGTACTTC,CASSPSTSGSIYQETQYF
TRBJ2-5,once,.,TRBV12-3/TRBV12-4,TGTGCCAGCAGTTTGCACGGCCAAGAGACCCAGTACTTC,CASSLHGQETQYF
TRBJ2-7,.,TRBD1,TRBV12-3/TRBV12-4,TGTGCCAGCAGTTTACCTTGGACAGGGGGCTCGTACGAGCAGTACTTC,CASSLPWTGGSYEQYF
TRBJ2-7,.,.,TRBV7-9,TGTGCCAGCAGCCGCCCCAACTCCGACGAGCAGTACTTC,CASSRPNSDEQYF
TRBJ2-1,.,.,TRBV20-1,TGCAGTGCTACCTCACCTCGGTCGGGGCGTTTCTACAATGAGCAGTTCTTC,CSATSPRSGRFYNEQFF
TRBJ2-5,.,.,TRBV5-5,TGTGCCAGCAGCTTGTTCGGGGGACGAGGGGAGGAGACCCAGTACTTC,CASSLFGGRGEETQYF
TRBJ1-5,many,.,TRBV28,TGTGCCAGCAGTTTCAGGGCAAGCAATCAGCCCCAGCATTTT,CASSFRASNQPQHF
TRBJ2-3,.,TRBD2,TRBV10-3,TGTGCCATCAGTACTAGCGGGGAGGATACGCAGTATTTT,CAISTSGEDTQYF
TRBJ2-7,.,.,TRBV20-1,TGCAGTGCTAGAGATCTGGGGGCCCTCTTCTACGAGCAGTACTTC,CSARDLGALFYEQYF
TRBJ1-5,.,.,TRBV7-2,TGTGCCAGCAGCTTAGAGAGGGCAAGTCAGCCCCAGCATTTT,CASSLERASQPQHF
TRBJ2-5,few,TRBD2,TRBV10-3,TGTGCCATCAGTGAGTCTCGGGGGGTCTTTCAAGAGACCCAGTACTTC,CAISESRGVFQETQYF
TRBJ2-5,.,.,TRBV10-3,TGTGCCATCAGTGATGAGGGCAGGGGACAAGAGACCCAGTACTTC,CAISDEGRGQETQYF
TRBJ2-7,.,TRBD2,TRBV30,TGTGCCTGGAAGACAGCGGGAGGGATCTCCTACGAGCAGTACTTC,CAWKTAGGISYEQYF
TRBJ2-3,.,.,TRBV7-2,TGTGCCAGCAGCTTAAATTTCGCAGATACGCAGTATTTT,CASSLNFADTQYF
TRBJ1-1,few,.,TRBV6-2/TRBV6-3,TGTGCCAGCAGTCGTGGGTTCCCTGCAGAAGCTTTCTTT,CASSRGFPAEAFF
TRBJ1-4,few,.,TRBV3-1,TGTGCCAGCAGCCAAGATTGGTCAGAAAATGAAAAACTGTTTTTT,CASSQDWSENEKLFF
TRBJ2-3,many,.,TRBV12-3/TRBV12-4,TGTGCCAGCGGACGGCTTGATACGCAGTATTTT,CASGRLDTQYF
TRBJ1-4,.,.,TRBV14,TGTGCCAGCAGCCAAGGCGGGACTAATGAAAAACTGTTTTTT,CASSQGGTNEKLFF
TRBJ2-1,many,.,TRBV5-1,TGCGCCAGCAGCTCCCGGGACGAAGGGTACAATGAGCAGTTCTTC,CASSSRDEGYNEQFF
TRBJ2-7,many,.,TRBV6-1,TGTGCCAGCAGCCGGGATTCCAACTACGAGCAGTACTTC,CASSRDSNYEQYF
TRBJ1-6,.,TRBD1,TRBV6-5,TGTGCCAGCAGTTATGTGGTAGGGGACAGGGTGGATTCACCCCTCCACTTT,CASSYVVGDRVDSPLHF
TRBJ2-7,few,.,TRBV5-6,TGTGCCAGCAGCTTTGGCCGGGGTGGTCACTACGAGCAGTACTTC,CASSFGRGGHYEQYF
TRBJ2-7,few,TRBD1,TRBV20-1,TGCAGCTCGACAGGGGTGGGGGAGCAGTACTTC,CSSTGVGEQYF
TRBJ2-1,few,TRBD2,TRBV29-1,TGCAGCGTGGGGGCGGCTAGCGGGTACAATGAGCAGTTCTTC,CSVGAASGYNEQFF
TRBJ2-1,.,.,TRBV2,TGTGCCAGCAGTGGGGCCCATCAGGATGAGCAGTTCTTC,CASSGAHQDEQFF
TRBJ2-6,.,.,TRBV11-1,TGTGCCAGCAGCCTTCAGAGAGGGGGGGGAAGGGTGGTGGTCAACGTCCTGACTTTC,CASSLQRGGGRVVVNVLTF
TRBJ2-5,many,.,TRBV7-9,TGTGCCAGCAGCCCACACGTGATGGGGGAACGGGAGACCCAGTACTTC,CASSPHVMGERETQYF
TRBJ2-7,.,TRBD2,TRBV28,TGTGCCAGCAGGGGTAGACTAGCGGCAAACCTCTACGAGCAGTACTTC,CASRGRLAANLYEQYF
TRBJ2-2,.,.,TRBV2,TGTGCCAGCAGGTTACCGGGGCCTAACACCGGGGAGCTGTTTTTT,CASRLPGPNTGELFF
TRBJ1-1,few,TRBD1,TRBV7-2,TGTGCCAGCAGCTTAGTACAGGGGACTGAAGCTTTCTTT,CASSLVQGTEAFF
TRBJ2-1,many,TRBD2,TRBV12-3/TRBV12-4,TGTGCCAGCAATCCCCGTAGGGCTAGCGGGAGAGCTGAGCAGTTCTTC,CASNPRRASGRAEQFF
TRBJ2-5,.,.,TRBV6-4,TGTGCCAGCAGTGGGAGCAGGGGAGAGACCCAGTACTTC,CASSGSRGETQYF